The 28 T cell receptor beta chains given below trace back to one sample, sequenced in a study of T cell responses to AZD1222 COVID-19 vaccine. Repertoires were generated with immunoSEQ multiplex PCR, while TCRdb's copy carries only in-frame clones and drops some. Altogether approximately 120,000 clones are present, more than 75% being singletons, with the ten largest covering around 12%. The source material was peripheral blood, sampled on day 0 of AZD1222 vaccination. All receptors derive from an adult in good health.

This clone was observed once. The chain combines TRBV24-1 with TRBJ2-1, with TRBD1 identical over 9 bases. Unmatched junction bases numbered 12, after V lost 7 bases and J lost 9 bases. Germline loops: CDR1 KGHDR, CDR2 SFDVKD. The CDR3 covers 15 residues. The CDR3 region is CATSGDRENRGEQFF. CDR3 DNA: TGTGCCACCAGCGGGGACAGGGAAAACCGGGGTGAGCAGTTCTTC.

The genes are TRBV28 and TRBJ2-1, with D possibly being TRBD1 (6 bases). This CDR3 contains 16 residues. V lost 2 bases to trimming and J lost 6 bases, with 17 bases between them. Germline V gene lookup returns CDR1 MDHEN and CDR2 SYDVKM. The CDR3 here is CASSLIRARGSNEQFF. CDR3 sequence (DNA): TGTGCCAGCAGTTTAATCAGAGCCAGGGGTAGCAATGAGCAGTTCTTC.

The V and J genes are TRBV13 and TRBJ1-2; D call uncertain. From germline, CDR1 is PRHDT and CDR2 FYEKMQ (reference sequence). CDR3 length: 14 amino acids. Trimming took off 0 bases at V and 1 base at J, with 6 bases between the two ends. The DNA for the CDR3 is TGTGCCAGCAGCTTAGGAGCCATTAACTATGGCTACACCTTC. It translates to CASSLGAINYGYTF.

This rearrangement joins TRBV10-3 to TRBJ1-3; D is ambiguous. Germline CDR1 is ENHRY and CDR2 is SYGVKD. V dropped 10 bases and J dropped 0 bases, with 7 bases sitting between them. The CDR3 spans 12 residues. The CDR3 loop reads CATSFSGNTIYF. The DNA of the CDR3 is TGTGCCACATCCTTCTCTGGAAACACCATATATTTT.

The chain is built from TRBV18 and TRBJ1-2; D possibly corresponds to TRBD1 (6 bases). The V gene's germline CDR1 is KGHSH and CDR2 LQKENI. The CDR3 is made up of 15 amino acids. Trimming took 2 bases from V and 2 from J, leaving 12 bases between them. This CDR3 is CASSPTGSENYGYTF. CDR3 nucleotide sequence: TGTGCCAGCTCACCAACAGGGAGCGAGAACTATGGCTACACCTTC.

The chain employs TRBV27 and TRBJ2-1; D remains unclear. Trimming pared 10 bases from V and 3 bases from J, leaving 13 bases between. This CDR3 is built from 13 residues. Germline values: CDR1 MNHEY, CDR2 SMNVEV (reference sequence). CDR3 in amino acids: CATSKPNYNEQFF. In nucleotides, the CDR3 is TGTGCCACCTCTAAACCGAACTACAATGAGCAGTTCTTC.

This clone showed up just once. The chain combines TRBV5-1 with TRBJ2-7; 7 bases agree with TRBD1. Trimming at V came to 3 bases and at J to 3 bases, leaving 6 bases not matched to a gene. CDR3 length: 14 amino acids. The germline V gene has CDR1 SGHRS and CDR2 YFSETQ. The CDR3 loop is CASSSRQGNYEQYF. CDR3 DNA: TGCGCCAGCAGCTCGAGACAGGGCAACTACGAGCAGTACTTC. Together with reference TRBV5-1 and TRBJ2-7, the CDR3 gives the full variable domain: KAGVTQTPRYLIKTRGQQVTLSCSPISGHRSVSWYQQTPGQGLQFLFEYFSETQRNKGNFPGRFSGRQFSNSRSEMNVSTLELGDSALYLCASSSRQGNYEQYFGPGTRLTVT.

The chain uses TRBV6-2 or TRBV6-3 and TRBJ2-7; 8 positions match TRBD2. CDR1 MNHEY and CDR2 SVGEGT come from the germline V gene. The CDR3 contains 14 residues. The J segment lost 2 bases and the V segment lost 0 bases, leaving 0 bases of the junction unmatched. CDR3 in DNA: TGTGCCAGCAGTTACTCGGGACTAGCCTACGAGCAGTACTTC. It encodes CASSYSGLAYEQYF.

V is TRBV3-1 (or the pseudogene TRBV3-2) and J is TRBJ1-3; D is unresolved. Trimming removed 6 bases at V and 0 bases at J, with 9 bases between. Per the germline V gene, CDR1 is LGHDT and CDR2 is YNNKEL (reference sequence). The CDR3 consists of 14 residues. In DNA, the CDR3 is TGTGCCAGCAGTCCGGACCTCTCTGGAAACACCATATATTTT. Translation gives CASSPDLSGNTIYF.

The chain carries TRBV29-1 and TRBJ2-2; D might be TRBD1 or TRBD2, each matching 5 bases. V was shortened by 7 bases and J by 3 bases, with 12 bases between the two germline ends. CDR3 length: 13 residues. Germline V gene data show CDR1 as SQVTM and CDR2 as ANQGSEA. CDR3 sequence reads: CSAPGGYTGELFF. For the CDR3, the DNA is TGCAGCGCCCCTGGGGGATACACCGGGGAGCTGTTTTTT.

This clone was observed a single time. The chain has TRBV3-1 (or the pseudogene TRBV3-2) and TRBJ1-5; 11 bases align to TRBD1. This CDR3 has 18 amino acids. Trimming cost V 0 bases and J 6 bases; bases outside gene matches: 10. In germline, CDR1 is LGHDT, CDR2 YNNKEL (reference sequence). CDR3 sequence (DNA): TGTGCCAGCAGCCAAGATCCTTTAAGTGGGACAGGGGGTCAGCCCCAGCATTTT. Translated: CASSQDPLSGTGGQPQHF.

The rearrangement joins TRBV6-6 to TRBJ1-1; D is uncertain. Germline loops: CDR1 MNHNY, CDR2 SVGAGI (reference sequence). V was trimmed by 2 bases and J by 1 base, leaving 8 bases between them. The CDR3 length is 14 residues. CDR3 coding DNA: TGTGCCAGCAGTTACAACCCGCGGAACACTGAAGCTTTCTTT. As protein: CASSYNPRNTEAFF.

The rearrangement joins TRBV6-1 to TRBJ2-2; D is unclear. The CDR3 spans 13 residues. The germline CDR1 and CDR2 sequences are MNHNS and SASEGT. Trimming stripped 6 bases from V and 0 bases from J, with 5 bases between. CDR3 region: CASRVSNTGELFF. In DNA, the CDR3 is TGTGCCAGCAGGGTGTCGAACACCGGGGAGCTGTTTTTT.

The gene calls are TRBV10-3 and TRBJ1-2; no definite D call. Germline CDR1 reads ENHRY; CDR2 reads SYGVKD. The CDR3 is made up of 12 amino acids. V was shortened by 6 bases and J by 4 bases, with 9 bases between the two germline ends. The DNA for the CDR3 is TGTGCCATCAGCAACACCCTCTATGGCTACACCTTC. Translated, it gives CAISNTLYGYTF.

The V gene is TRBV19, the J gene TRBJ2-4; 8 nucleotides agree with TRBD1. Per the germline V gene, CDR1 is LNHDA and CDR2 is SQIVND (reference sequence). Trimming removed 1 base from V and 8 bases from J; junction bases left unmatched: 10. The CDR3 length is 16 residues. CDR3 loop: CASSIGPTGAVDIQYF. The CDR3 DNA is TGTGCCAGTAGTATAGGACCGACAGGGGCTGTGGACATTCAGTACTTC.

V and J are TRBV19 and TRBJ1-2; D is ambiguous. Germline assignment: CDR1 LNHDA and CDR2 SQIVND (reference sequence). V lost 0 bases, J lost 7 bases, and 9 bases lay in between. The CDR3 consists of 13 residues. The CDR3 reads CASSIDRALGYTF. In DNA form, the CDR3 reads TGTGCCAGTAGTATAGATCGCGCCCTTGGCTACACCTTC.

The chain has TRBV7-6 and TRBJ1-1; unclear D gene. Germline CDR1 is SGHVS and CDR2 is FNYEAQ. The V and J ends lost 3 bases and 4 bases respectively, with 9 bases between them. The CDR3 has 13 residues. In nucleotides, the CDR3 is TGTGCCAGCAGCTTGGGTATGGGCACTGAAGCTTTCTTT. It specifies CASSLGMGTEAFF.

The rearrangement links TRBV3-1 (or the pseudogene TRBV3-2) to TRBJ1-3; maybe TRBD1 (5 bases). The CDR3 covers 15 residues. In germline, CDR1 is LGHDT, CDR2 YNNKEL (reference sequence). The V end lost 6 bases, the J end lost 0 bases, and 12 bases lay between the germline ends. The CDR3 DNA follows: TGTGCCAGCAGACCAGACAGCCGCTCTGGAAACACCATATATTTT. Amino acids: CASRPDSRSGNTIYF.

The gene calls are TRBV5-5 and TRBJ2-2; D is tentatively TRBD1 or TRBD2 (5 bases each). Per the germline V gene, CDR1 is SGHKS and CDR2 is YYEKEE (reference sequence). With 0 bases removed from V and 6 bases from J, the gap between germline ends came to 6 bases. This CDR3 is built from 13 residues. In DNA, the CDR3 is TGTGCCAGCAGCTTGGAGGGACCCGGGGAGCTGTTTTTT. Its protein product is CASSLEGPGELFF.

This clone was recorded once. The rearrangement joins TRBV18 to TRBJ2-7; 7 bases are shared with TRBD1. Germline trimming cut 5 bases from V and 0 bases from J; bases unmatched to any gene: 7. Germline V gives CDR1 KGHSH, CDR2 LQKENI. The length of the CDR3 is 15 residues. CDR3 DNA sequence: TGTGCCAGCTCAACCAACAGGGGACCCTCCTACGAGCAGTACTTC. This gives the protein CASSTNRGPSYEQYF. The whole variable domain, filled in from reference TRBV18 and TRBJ2-7, reads NAGVMQNPRHLVRRRGQEARLRCSPMKGHSHVYWYRQLPEEGLKFMVYLQKENIIDESGMPKERFSAEFPKEGPSILRIQQVVRGDSAAYFCASSTNRGPSYEQYFGPGTRLTVT.

This clone showed up just once. The rearrangement joins TRBV28 to TRBJ2-1; D may correspond to TRBD1 or TRBD2 (5 bases each). CDR3 length: 14 amino acids. The germline V and J ends were trimmed by 5 bases and 8 bases, with 16 bases remaining between them. Looked up from germline, CDR1 is MDHEN and CDR2 is SYDVKM. CDR3 residues: CASSAPGTLYEQFF. The CDR3, as DNA: TGTGCCAGCAGTGCCCCCGGGACCCTCTATGAGCAGTTCTTC.

V gene TRBV6-2 or TRBV6-3 combines with J gene TRBJ2-5; D gene unclear. The CDR3 is 14 amino acids. Germline V gene data show CDR1 as MNHEY and CDR2 as SVGEGT. V gave up 2 bases and J gave up 2 bases, with 9 bases separating them. In DNA, the CDR3 is TGTGCCAGCAGTTACAGTGTGGGGCAAGAGACCCAGTACTTC. Protein: CASSYSVGQETQYF.

This clone was seen just once. This sequence joins TRBV9 and TRBJ2-3; possible D gene TRBD1, 6 bases. The CDR3 runs to 18 residues. The germline V and J ends were trimmed by 4 bases and 1 base, with 22 bases remaining between them. Germline CDR1 and CDR2: SGDLS and YYNGEE. The CDR3 region is CASSPTPGGAGGTDTQYF. The CDR3 bases are TGTGCCAGCAGCCCCACACCGGGTGGGGCAGGGGGCACAGATACGCAGTATTTT.

This chain joins TRBV28 and TRBJ1-2; unclear D gene. The V end lost 1 base, the J end lost 7 bases, and 10 bases lay between the germline ends. Germline V gene lookup returns CDR1 MDHEN and CDR2 SYDVKM. The CDR3 is 13 residues long. The CDR3, as DNA: TGTGCCAGCAGTTTATTGACTCAGACTGGCTACACCTTC. Its protein is CASSLLTQTGYTF.

The rearrangement links TRBV4-3 to TRBJ1-5; D gene unclear. V lost 0 bases and J lost 7, with 10 bases in between. This CDR3 is built from 14 residues. Germline CDR1 is LGHNA and CDR2 is YSLEER. The CDR3 DNA reads TGCGCCAGCAGCCAAGATCTACGGATACAGCCCCAGCATTTT. This translates into CASSQDLRIQPQHF.

For the CDR3, the DNA is TGCAGTGCTAGTACCAGGGGGAACACTGAAGCTTTCTTT. Translating gives CSASTRGNTEAFF. The rearrangement links TRBV20-1 to TRBJ1-1; TRBD1 might be the D (6 bases). This CDR3 region has 13 residues. The V and J ends lost 3 bases and 1 base respectively, with 9 bases between them. CDR1 and CDR2 from the germline V gene are DFQATT and SNEGSKA (reference sequence).

CDR3 bases: TGTGCCAGCAGCCAAGGGACTATCTACGAGCAGTACTTC. It is translated as CASSQGTIYEQYF. The J gene is TRBJ2-7, the V gene TRBV3-1 (or the pseudogene TRBV3-2), with D tentatively TRBD2 (6 bases). V was trimmed by 1 base and J by 3 bases, leaving 7 bases between them. Germline V gene data show CDR1 as LGHDT and CDR2 as YNNKEL (reference sequence). This CDR3 spans 13 amino acids.

V usage is TRBV18 and J usage is TRBJ2-2; no reliable D call. V lost 0 bases and J 1 base, leaving 6 bases between the germline ends. CDR1 and CDR2 (germline): KGHSH, LQKENI. This CDR3 region has 15 residues. The CDR3 loop reads CASSPPAGNTGELFF. The CDR3 bases are TGTGCCAGCTCACCACCCGCAGGGAACACCGGGGAGCTGTTTTTT.